Here is one T cell receptor beta chain with its context. Its target is not known. TCR beta cDNA libraries included unique molecular identifiers. When about 0.9 to 10 million T cells were used, they gave about 540,000 cDNA molecules. MiXCR was run by TCRdb on the PCR reads, yielding one entry per CDR3 protein. The repertoire consists of some 450,000 distinct CDR3 sequences, with roughly 45% occurring once and the leading ten covering 12%. Germline trimming cut 3 bases from V and 2 bases from J; bases unmatched to any gene: 8. From germline, CDR1 is DFQATT and CDR2 SNEGSKA (reference sequence). This CDR3 contains 15 residues. The data were taken from a study of post-analysis software for immune sequencing data. Study as a whole: There were relapsing-remitting, secondary progressive and progressive-relapsing multiple sclerosis among the disease courses included. Study results and caveats: Under the F measure, samples that were prepared in one batch clustered strongly together. TRBV5-6, TRBV5-1 and TRBV20-1 were among roughly five TRBV segments more frequent in patients than controls. Normalized Chao1 diversity was significantly reduced in patients versus controls.

The genes are TRBV20-1 and TRBJ2-3; 7 nucleotides align to TRBD1. The sample was blood. This clonotype originated in a girl aged 5 to 17 with multiple sclerosis. CDR3 sequence reads: CSASNGQDDTDTQYF. CDR3 nucleotides: TGCAGTGCTAGTAACGGACAGGACGACACAGATACGCAGTATTTT.